Listed below are T cell receptor beta chains from one sample, sequenced in a study of radiation and T cells in renal cell carcinoma. The protocol was immunoSEQ multiplex PCR, while the TCRdb copy is restricted to in-frame clones and leaves out a portion. The sample yields some 25,000 clones, roughly 60% seen once. Specimen: tumor tissue, collected from a patient whose treatment was nephrectomy without radiotherapy. Source of these receptors: a man between 40 and 49 years old with renal cell carcinoma. Each CDR3 is given with its conserved first and last residue. The D gene is left open where the match is weak. Only part of the rows carry a size: once, few, many, or a class if the clone is expanded.

V	size	J	D	CDR3	DNA
TRBV4-1	NA	TRBJ1-2	NA	CASSGTGANYGYTF	TGCGCCAGCAGTGGGACCGGGGCGAACTATGGCTACACCTTC
TRBV5-1	few	TRBJ2-1	NA	CASSLILGWDEQFF	TGCGCCAGCAGCTTGATCCTGGGCTGGGATGAGCAGTTCTTC
TRBV2	NA	TRBJ2-5	NA	CASPQGISGETQYF	TGTGCCAGCCCCCAGGGGATTTCGGGAGAGACCCAGTACTTC
TRBV5-6	NA	TRBJ2-6	TRBD1	CASSSQGAGANVLTF	TGTGCCAGCAGCTCACAGGGGGCTGGGGCCAACGTCCTGACTTTC
TRBV5-1	NA	TRBJ1-1	NA	CASSLARPVMNTEAFF	TGCGCCAGCAGCTTGGCTAGGCCGGTCATGAACACTGAAGCTTTCTTT
TRBV2	NA	TRBJ1-1	NA	CASSPILLTGNTEAFF	TGTGCCAGCAGTCCAATCCTTTTGACAGGCAACACTGAAGCTTTCTTT
TRBV7-2	few	TRBJ1-2	NA	CASSAITGRANYGYTF	TGTGCCAGCAGCGCCATCACAGGGCGCGCTAACTATGGCTACACCTTC
TRBV7-9	NA	TRBJ2-5	TRBD2	CASSSTRGDGETQYF	TGTGCCAGCAGCAGTACCCGGGGGGATGGGGAGACCCAGTACTTC
TRBV25-1	NA	TRBJ1-5	NA	CASSESAYRGTGNQPQHF	TGTGCCAGCAGTGAATCGGCTTACCGGGGAACGGGCAATCAGCCCCAGCATTTT
TRBV6-6	few	TRBJ1-6	NA	CASSYGDLALHF	TGTGCCAGCAGTTACGGGGACCTAGCCCTCCACTTT
TRBV7-8	NA	TRBJ2-7	TRBD1	CASSKLLDRAKEEQYF	TGTGCCAGCAGCAAACTTTTGGACAGGGCGAAGGAAGAGCAGTACTTC
TRBV4-1	NA	TRBJ2-7	TRBD2	CASSHPTGSGPAYEQYF	TGCGCCAGCAGCCACCCAACCGGTAGCGGGCCGGCCTACGAGCAGTACTTC
TRBV5-6	NA	TRBJ2-3	TRBD2	CASSAGLADTDTQYF	TGTGCCAGCAGCGCCGGACTAGCGGACACAGATACGCAGTATTTT
TRBV5-8	NA	TRBJ1-5	NA	CASSLASNQPQHF	TGTGCCAGCAGCTTGGCTAGCAATCAGCCCCAGCATTTT
TRBV5-1	many	TRBJ1-2	NA	CASSLGTAVAYGYTF	TGCGCCAGCAGCTTGGGGACAGCCGTGGCCTATGGCTACACCTTC
TRBV30	NA	TRBJ2-7	TRBD2	CAWNIGREGSYEQYF	TGTGCCTGGAATATCGGGCGGGAGGGCTCCTACGAGCAGTACTTC
TRBV7-9	NA	TRBJ2-1	NA	CASSLAAYNEQFF	TGTGCCAGCAGCTTAGCAGCCTACAATGAGCAGTTCTTC
TRBV2	NA	TRBJ1-5	NA	CASSEQAGFNQPQHF	TGTGCCAGCAGTGAGCAGGCGGGTTTCAATCAGCCCCAGCATTTT
TRBV19	NA	TRBJ1-2	NA	CASKPGTNLGRPLGYTF	TGTGCCAGTAAGCCCGGGACGAACTTGGGTCGACCCCTGGGCTACACCTTC
TRBV28	NA	TRBJ1-2	NA	CASREGGDGYTF	TGTGCCAGCAGGGAGGGAGGGGATGGCTACACCTTC
TRBV19	NA	TRBJ2-3	NA	CASSFTGTDTQYF	TGTGCCAGTAGTTTCACAGGGACAGATACGCAGTATTTT
TRBV29-1	few	TRBJ1-3	NA	CSVHHSPPLGNTIYF	TGCAGCGTTCACCACAGCCCCCCACTTGGAAACACCATATATTTT
TRBV4-1	NA	TRBJ1-1	TRBD1	CASSQRQGVNTEAFF	TGCGCCAGCAGCCAGAGACAGGGGGTGAACACTGAAGCTTTCTTT
TRBV5-1	few	TRBJ1-1	NA	CASSWTSDTEAFF	TGCGCCAGCAGTTGGACATCCGACACTGAAGCTTTCTTT
TRBV27	NA	TRBJ1-5	TRBD1	CASSHRGSNQPQHF	TGTGCCAGCAGTCACAGGGGTAGCAATCAGCCCCAGCATTTT
TRBV5-1	few	TRBJ1-1	NA	CASSFTREGMNTEAFF	TGCGCCAGCAGCTTTACCAGGGAGGGAATGAACACTGAAGCTTTCTTT
TRBV7-2	NA	TRBJ1-5	NA	CASSLGRLNQPQHF	TGTGCCAGCAGCCTAGGACGGTTGAATCAGCCCCAGCATTTT
TRBV7-9	NA	TRBJ2-1	TRBD1	CASSKPGQGNEQFF	TGTGCCAGCAGCAAGCCTGGACAGGGCAATGAGCAGTTCTTC
TRBV27	NA	TRBJ2-5	NA	CASSLSVAAKTQYF	TGTGCCAGCAGTTTATCGGTAGCGGCAAAGACCCAGTACTTC